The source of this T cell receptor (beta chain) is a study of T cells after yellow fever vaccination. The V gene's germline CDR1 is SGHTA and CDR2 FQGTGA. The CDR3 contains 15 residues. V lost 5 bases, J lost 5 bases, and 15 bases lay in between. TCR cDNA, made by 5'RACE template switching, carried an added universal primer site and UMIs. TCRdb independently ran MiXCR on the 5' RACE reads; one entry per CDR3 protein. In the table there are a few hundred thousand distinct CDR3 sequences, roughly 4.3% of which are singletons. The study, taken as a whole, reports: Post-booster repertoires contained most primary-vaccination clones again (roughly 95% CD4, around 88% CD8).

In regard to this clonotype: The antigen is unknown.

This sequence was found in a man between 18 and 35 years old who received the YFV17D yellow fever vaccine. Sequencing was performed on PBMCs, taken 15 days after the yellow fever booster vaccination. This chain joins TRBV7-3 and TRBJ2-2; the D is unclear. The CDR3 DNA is TGTGCCAGCAGCCCCTCGCTGGCGGTGACCGGGGAGCTGTTTTTT. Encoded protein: CASSPSLAVTGELFF.